These 13 T cell receptor beta chains originate from one sample sequenced in a study of human T cells and chemical hapten exposure. TCRdb re-analysed the RACE reads in MiXCR, keeping a single row per CDR3 protein. The repertoire holds tens of thousands of distinct CDR3 sequences, with about 7.6% as singletons. The time point denotes: pre-sensitization, week 0. The sample's treatment: therapeutic diphenylcyclopropenone sensitization with weekly scalp DPC. Sequences were derived from whole blood, sampled in connection with sensitization to the hapten diphenylcyclopropenone (DPC). These receptors were taken from a woman aged 50 to 60 with alopecia areata. Some clones in this sample may be carry-over from other donors' samples.

This clonotype was found many times. V usage is TRBV11-1 and J usage is TRBJ2-2, with 8 bases fitting TRBD1. V shed 3 bases, J shed 2 bases, and the junction held 2 bases outside the gene matches. This CDR3 spans 15 amino acids. Germline CDR1 and CDR2: SGHAT and FQDESV (reference sequence). The CDR3 DNA is TGTGCCAGCAGCTTCACAGGGGGAAACACCGGGGAGCTGTTTTTT. It is translated as CASSFTGGNTGELFF.

This clonotype turned up a few times. V gene TRBV6-5 combines with J gene TRBJ2-7; weak D call: TRBD2 (5 bases). This CDR3 is 13 amino acids long. Germline-derived CDR1 and CDR2 are MNHEY and SVGAGI. Trimming pared 5 bases from V and 1 base from J, leaving 9 bases between. CDR3 in amino acids: CASSGGKSYEQYF. In DNA, the CDR3 is TGTGCCAGCAGTGGAGGAAAATCCTACGAGCAGTACTTC.

This clonotype was found many times. V is TRBV3-1 and J is TRBJ2-7, with 8 bases identical to TRBD2. V was clipped by 1 base and J by 3 bases; unmatched bases: 5. There are 15 residues in the CDR3. Per the germline V gene, CDR1 is LGHDT and CDR2 is YNNKEL (reference sequence). The CDR3 sequence is CASSQVLAGSYEQYF. In DNA form, the CDR3 reads TGTGCCAGCAGCCAAGTGCTAGCGGGTAGCTACGAGCAGTACTTC.

This clonotype was detected many times. This chain connects TRBV7-2 to TRBJ2-5; TRBD2 agrees at 7 bases. The V gene end was trimmed by 4 bases and the J gene end by 4 bases; junction bases not matched to a gene: 6. Per the germline V gene, CDR1 is SGHTA and CDR2 is FQGNSA. The CDR3 has 14 amino acids. This chain's CDR3 is CASSSGGSRETQYF. The CDR3 nucleotides read TGTGCCAGCAGCTCCGGCGGGAGCAGAGAGACCCAGTACTTC.

This clonotype was recorded at least ten times. The chain is built from TRBV6-5 and TRBJ2-6; TRBD1 or TRBD2 may be the D gene (5 bases each). Per germline, CDR1 MNHEY and CDR2 SVGAGI. This CDR3 has 16 amino acids. V lost 5 bases to trimming and J lost 10 bases, with 21 bases between them. The CDR3 bases are TGTGCCAGCAGTCGGGGCGCGACTGGGCCTCTAAACGTCCTGACTTTC. This encodes CASSRGATGPLNVLTF.

In this sample, this clonotype turned up a few times. The genes are TRBV19 and TRBJ2-2, with D possibly TRBD1 on 6 matching bases. CDR1 LNHDA and CDR2 SQIVND come from the germline V gene (reference sequence). The germline V and J ends were trimmed by 0 bases and 6 bases, with 14 bases remaining between them. The CDR3 covers 16 residues. Here the CDR3 DNA reads TGTGCCAGTAGTATAGAGCAGGGGTTTTTTTCCGGGGAGCTGTTTTTT. It translates to CASSIEQGFFSGELFF.

This clonotype has a handful of counts. V is TRBV14 and J is TRBJ2-1; TRBD2 matches at 7 bases. CDR3 length equals 15 residues. Germline V gene data show CDR1 as SGHDN and CDR2 as FVKESK. With 3 bases clipped from V and 4 bases from J, the junction kept 6 bases outside the gene matches. The CDR3 DNA is TGTGCCAGCAGCCAGCCGGGAGGACCTTACAATGAGCAGTTCTTC. It is translated as CASSQPGGPYNEQFF.

This clonotype is medium-sized. The chain links TRBV4-3 to TRBJ1-5, with D possibly being TRBD1 (5 bases). Trimming stripped 0 bases from V and 6 bases from J, with 15 bases between. This CDR3 is 16 amino acids long. CDR1 and CDR2 (germline): LGHNA, YSLEER. The CDR3: CASSQERDGEGQPQHF. The CDR3, as DNA: TGCGCCAGCAGCCAAGAGAGGGACGGCGAGGGTCAGCCCCAGCATTTT.

This clonotype was found a few times. This chain links TRBV20-1 with TRBJ2-6, with D unclear. This CDR3 spans 16 amino acids. V was clipped by 1 base and J by 4 bases, with 14 bases between them. Germline CDR1 and CDR2: DFQATT and SNEGSKA (reference sequence). CDR3 nucleotide sequence: TGCAGTGCTAGAGGTCGACGGTCTTCAGGGGCCAACGTCCTGACTTTC. The encoded protein is CSARGRRSSGANVLTF.

The V call is TRBV20-1, the J call TRBJ2-7, with 9 bases identical to TRBD2. Trimming removed 5 bases from V and 4 bases from J; junction bases left unmatched: 9. The V gene's germline CDR1 is DFQATT and CDR2 SNEGSKA (reference sequence). The CDR3 sequence is 14 residues long. The DNA for the CDR3 is TGCAGTGCTTCTATAGCGGGAGTGGGGTACGAGCAGTACTTC. This gives the protein CSASIAGVGYEQYF.

This clonotype was recorded at least ten times. The CDR3 loop reads CASSYVAGGSSYEQYF. In DNA form, the CDR3 reads TGTGCCAGCAGTTACGTTGCGGGAGGGAGCTCCTACGAGCAGTACTTC. This sequence joins TRBV12-3 or TRBV12-4 and TRBJ2-7; 9 bases align to TRBD2. J was trimmed by 0 bases and V by 4 bases; bases with no gene match: 7. The CDR3 has 16 amino acids.

The chain links TRBV20-1 to TRBJ2-7; D perhaps matches TRBD2 (7 bases). With 6 bases removed from V and 13 bases from J, the gap between germline ends came to 16 bases. The CDR3 totals 10 residues. Germline CDR1 and CDR2: DFQATT and SNEGSKA (reference sequence). Written as DNA, the CDR3 is TGCAGTGCCCAGAGGGGGGGAATCTACTTC. Translation: CSAQRGGIYF.

V usage is TRBV5-1 and J usage is TRBJ2-3; D is possibly TRBD1 (5 bases). There are 15 residues in the CDR3. Trimming removed 5 bases from V and 2 bases from J, with 15 bases in between. CDR1 is SGHRS and CDR2 is YFSETQ in the germline V gene. CDR3 region: CASSLTVSLTDTQYF. The CDR3 nucleotides are TGCGCCAGCAGTTTGACAGTGTCCCTCACAGATACGCAGTATTTT.